The present T cell receptor beta chain was sequenced within a study of cytomegalovirus exposure and HLA in healthy donors. Comments on this clone: What it binds is not known.

Notes on the study in general: It emerged from a later analysis that several of the most significant clusters appeared to be linked to common viral pathogens. HLA alleles showed associations with approximately 15,000 TCR beta sequences in a later analysis, at a 0.05 false discovery rate. Being indistinguishable, some V segments were excluded, TRBV6-2 and TRBV6-3 among them.

CDR1 is MGHRA, CDR2 YSYEKL, per germline. The CDR3 loop spans 16 amino acids. V lost 1 base and J 2 bases, leaving 12 bases between the germline ends. The PCR had 60 Vbeta and 13 Jbeta primers. This table comes from immunoSEQ multiplex PCR, and its TCRdb copy is limited to in-frame clones, with some not included. Counted here are about 170,000 clones, roughly 76% occurring once; the ten biggest clones make up less than 2.5%. The TCR sequence derives from a male donor in good health and CMV-seronegative. This chain joins TRBV4-1 and TRBJ1-3; a weak D match, TRBD1 (6 bases). The sequenced sample was PBMCs. CDR3 nucleotide sequence: TGCGCCAGCAGCCAAGCCTACAGGGAAGCTGGAAACACCATATATTTT. It encodes CASSQAYREAGNTIYF.